Listed below are T cell receptor beta chains from one sample, sequenced in a study of shared clonotypes between healthy human individuals. This table comes from immunoSEQ multiplex PCR, and its TCRdb copy is limited to in-frame clones, with some not included. This sample carries some 1,100,000 clones, about 80% of them seen once, and the ten largest clones take 0.52%. Input material: memory CD4+ T cells from PBMCs. Receptors were obtained from a man aged 18 to 35 in good health. Some clones in this sample may be carry-over from other donors' samples. The CDR3 runs from the conserved cysteine through the conserved F or W. A D gene is named only where the DNA matches it firmly. Size values are once, few and many counts, or a class for expanded clones, and some rows have none.

clone_size: .
j_call: TRBJ1-1
d_call: .
v_call: TRBV2
cdr3_nt: TGTGCCAGCAGGCCGCCGGGCGGCATGAACACTGAAGCTTTCTTT
cdr3_aa: CASRPPGGMNTEAFF

clone_size: many
j_call: TRBJ2-2
d_call: .
v_call: TRBV2
cdr3_nt: TGTGCCAGCAGGGGGGTCGGCAGGAACACCGGGGAGCTGTTTTTT
cdr3_aa: CASRGVGRNTGELFF

clone_size: .
j_call: TRBJ2-7
d_call: .
v_call: TRBV12-2
cdr3_nt: TGTGCAAGTCGCTTAGTAAGGTACGGTCCCTTGGGGAGCTACGAGCAGTACTTC
cdr3_aa: CASRLVRYGPLGSYEQYF

clone_size: .
j_call: TRBJ1-2
d_call: .
v_call: TRBV2
cdr3_nt: TGTGCCAGCAGTGCAGAGGGGTGGGATGGCTACACCTTC
cdr3_aa: CASSAEGWDGYTF

clone_size: .
j_call: TRBJ1-5
d_call: .
v_call: TRBV5-6
cdr3_nt: TGTGCCAGCAGCCGCGTTGACAGGACGAATCAGCCCCAGCATTTT
cdr3_aa: CASSRVDRTNQPQHF

clone_size: .
j_call: TRBJ1-1
d_call: TRBD1
v_call: TRBV28
cdr3_nt: TGTGCCAGCAGTTTACTGGGACAGGGGGTTAAGGCTTTCTTT
cdr3_aa: CASSLLGQGVKAFF

clone_size: .
j_call: TRBJ1-4
d_call: .
v_call: TRBV6-6
cdr3_nt: TGTGCCAGCAGTCGGGCCCCTAATGAAAAACTGTTTTTT
cdr3_aa: CASSRAPNEKLFF

clone_size: .
j_call: TRBJ2-5
d_call: .
v_call: TRBV5-8
cdr3_nt: TGTGCCAGCAGCCGCTTGGTGGCCCAGTACTTC
cdr3_aa: CASSRLVAQYF

clone_size: .
j_call: TRBJ2-1
d_call: TRBD2
v_call: TRBV6-5
cdr3_nt: TGTGCCAGCAGTTACTCGGCGGGAGGAGGGCGTGGTGAGCAGTTCTTC
cdr3_aa: CASSYSAGGGRGEQFF

clone_size: .
j_call: TRBJ2-1
d_call: TRBD2
v_call: TRBV25-1
cdr3_nt: TGTGCCAGCAGCCCTATACGTGGGACTAGCGGCTACAATGAGCAGTTCTTC
cdr3_aa: CASSPIRGTSGYNEQFF

clone_size: .
j_call: TRBJ2-7
d_call: TRBD2
v_call: TRBV28
cdr3_nt: TGTGCCAGCAGCCCCGGACTAGCGGGACCGAACTACGAGCAGTACTTC
cdr3_aa: CASSPGLAGPNYEQYF

clone_size: .
j_call: TRBJ2-2
d_call: .
v_call: TRBV28
cdr3_nt: TGTGCCAGCAGGGCGGAGACCGGGGAGCTGTTTTTT
cdr3_aa: CASRAETGELFF

clone_size: .
j_call: TRBJ1-3
d_call: .
v_call: TRBV7-9
cdr3_nt: TGTGCCAGCAGCCCACCGGGCCCTGGAAACACCATATATTTT
cdr3_aa: CASSPPGPGNTIYF

clone_size: .
j_call: TRBJ1-1
d_call: .
v_call: TRBV6-5
cdr3_nt: TGTGCCAGCATTAGACAGAGAGAAGCTTTCTTT
cdr3_aa: CASIRQREAFF

clone_size: .
j_call: TRBJ1-5
d_call: TRBD1
v_call: TRBV5-1
cdr3_nt: TGCGCCAGCAGCTCGACAGGGGATGGGGCTCAGCCCCAGCATTTT
cdr3_aa: CASSSTGDGAQPQHF

clone_size: .
j_call: TRBJ2-5
d_call: TRBD2
v_call: TRBV11-2
cdr3_nt: TGTGCCAGCAGCGCAGGGCGGGAGGCTAGAGAGACCCAGTACTTC
cdr3_aa: CASSAGREARETQYF

clone_size: few
j_call: TRBJ2-7
d_call: TRBD2
v_call: TRBV5-6
cdr3_nt: TGTGCCAGCAGCTGGACCGGGACTAGCGGCTACGAGCAGTACTTC
cdr3_aa: CASSWTGTSGYEQYF

clone_size: .
j_call: TRBJ2-1
d_call: TRBD2
v_call: TRBV4-1
cdr3_nt: TGCGCCAGCAGCCTGAATTCCGGGACTAGCGGGAGGGATCGGTTCTTC
cdr3_aa: CASSLNSGTSGRDRFF

clone_size: .
j_call: TRBJ2-7
d_call: .
v_call: TRBV7-9
cdr3_nt: TGTGCCAGCAGCTTGGCCAACGGGGCCTACGAGCAGTACTTC
cdr3_aa: CASSLANGAYEQYF

clone_size: few
j_call: TRBJ1-2
d_call: .
v_call: TRBV12-5
cdr3_nt: TGTGCTAGTGCATATCGCACGGGAGGCGGCTACACCTTC
cdr3_aa: CASAYRTGGGYTF

clone_size: .
j_call: TRBJ2-1
d_call: TRBD2
v_call: TRBV28
cdr3_nt: TGTGCCAGCAGTTCCCCGGGGGGGGGATCCCTGAACAATGAGCAGTTCTTC
cdr3_aa: CASSSPGGGSLNNEQFF

clone_size: few
j_call: TRBJ1-1
d_call: .
v_call: TRBV19
cdr3_nt: TGTGCCAGTAGTATCGGCAAGTCATCGGCTTTCTTT
cdr3_aa: CASSIGKSSAFF

clone_size: .
j_call: TRBJ2-7
d_call: .
v_call: TRBV6-6
cdr3_nt: TGTGCCAGCATGAGGGGGGCCCTAAGCTACGAGCAGTACTTC
cdr3_aa: CASMRGALSYEQYF

clone_size: once
j_call: TRBJ2-5
d_call: .
v_call: TRBV4-2
cdr3_nt: TGTGCCAGCAGCCAAGATCGGGCAGGGCGGCAAGAGACCCAGTACTTC
cdr3_aa: CASSQDRAGRQETQYF

clone_size: once
j_call: TRBJ1-1
d_call: .
v_call: TRBV7-9
cdr3_nt: TGTGCCAGCCACTCGATTCCGGGGGGCAGTATCACTGAAGCTTTCTTT
cdr3_aa: CASHSIPGGSITEAFF

clone_size: once
j_call: TRBJ2-4
d_call: .
v_call: TRBV28
cdr3_nt: TGTGCCAGCACCTCGACCAAAAACATTCAGTACTTC
cdr3_aa: CASTSTKNIQYF

clone_size: few
j_call: TRBJ2-1
d_call: .
v_call: TRBV5-8
cdr3_nt: TGTGCCAGCAGCCCGCTAGGGGGGGGTTACAATGAGCAGTTCTTC
cdr3_aa: CASSPLGGGYNEQFF

clone_size: .
j_call: TRBJ1-2
d_call: .
v_call: TRBV7-9
cdr3_nt: TGTGCCAGCAGCTTAGGCGCGGGCGGCTACACCTTC
cdr3_aa: CASSLGAGGYTF

clone_size: .
j_call: TRBJ2-5
d_call: TRBD1
v_call: TRBV15
cdr3_nt: TGTGCCACCAGCAGAGGGGCAAACAGGGGCCCCCAAGAGACCCAGTACTTC
cdr3_aa: CATSRGANRGPQETQYF

clone_size: few
j_call: TRBJ2-7
d_call: TRBD2
v_call: TRBV29-1
cdr3_nt: TGCAGCGTTGGGACTAGCGGGACCTACGAGCAGTACTTC
cdr3_aa: CSVGTSGTYEQYF

clone_size: .
j_call: TRBJ1-1
d_call: .
v_call: TRBV4-2
cdr3_nt: TGTGCCAGCAGCCGGACGGGGTTGAACACTGAAGCTTTCTTT
cdr3_aa: CASSRTGLNTEAFF

clone_size: .
j_call: TRBJ2-7
d_call: .
v_call: TRBV28
cdr3_nt: TGTGCCAGCACCTCGACCCTAACTAGCTCTGGCTCCTACGAGCAGTACTTC
cdr3_aa: CASTSTLTSSGSYEQYF

clone_size: .
j_call: TRBJ2-1
d_call: TRBD2
v_call: TRBV18
cdr3_nt: TGTGCCAGCTCACCACTAGCGGGTTCCCGGAATGAGCAGTTCTTC
cdr3_aa: CASSPLAGSRNEQFF

clone_size: .
j_call: TRBJ2-2
d_call: .
v_call: TRBV6-5
cdr3_nt: TGTGCCACCACTTGGAGCCTTACAACACCCGGGGAGCTGTTTTTT
cdr3_aa: CATTWSLTTPGELFF

clone_size: .
j_call: TRBJ2-7
d_call: TRBD2
v_call: TRBV19
cdr3_nt: TGTGCCAGTAGTACCCGGTCGGGAGGAAGCCACGAGCAGTACTTC
cdr3_aa: CASSTRSGGSHEQYF

clone_size: few
j_call: TRBJ1-2
d_call: .
v_call: TRBV5-8
cdr3_nt: TGTGCCCACACTAAATCACCGGGGATCCGAGGCTACACCTTC
cdr3_aa: CAHTKSPGIRGYTF

clone_size: .
j_call: TRBJ2-4
d_call: .
v_call: TRBV6-6
cdr3_nt: TGTGCCAGCAGTCTAGCCAAAAACATTCAGTACTTC
cdr3_aa: CASSLAKNIQYF

clone_size: .
j_call: TRBJ1-5
d_call: TRBD1
v_call: TRBV7-3
cdr3_nt: TGTGCCAGCAGCTTAGGAGAGAGGTCGGGGGACAGCCCTCCCCTGGCCCAGCATTTT
cdr3_aa: CASSLGERSGDSPPLAQHF

clone_size: once
j_call: TRBJ1-2
d_call: TRBD1
v_call: TRBV14
cdr3_nt: TGTGCCAGCAGCCAAAGATGGGACAGGGGTGGCTATGGCTACACCTTC
cdr3_aa: CASSQRWDRGGYGYTF

clone_size: once
j_call: TRBJ2-1
d_call: TRBD2
v_call: TRBV5-1
cdr3_nt: TGCGCCAGCAGCTTGAAACTAGCGGGATACAATGAGCAGTTCTTC
cdr3_aa: CASSLKLAGYNEQFF

clone_size: once
j_call: TRBJ1-2
d_call: .
v_call: TRBV29-1
cdr3_nt: TGCAGCGCCATGTCTATCTTCTATGGCTACACCTTC
cdr3_aa: CSAMSIFYGYTF

clone_size: .
j_call: TRBJ1-2
d_call: .
v_call: TRBV11-2
cdr3_nt: TGTGCCAGCAGCTTGGTCACCGTCTCCTTC
cdr3_aa: CASSLVTVSF

clone_size: .
j_call: TRBJ1-4
d_call: .
v_call: TRBV19
cdr3_nt: TGTGCCAGTAGTATGGGGGTTTATGAAAAACTGTTTTTT
cdr3_aa: CASSMGVYEKLFF

clone_size: .
j_call: TRBJ1-1
d_call: .
v_call: TRBV21-1
cdr3_nt: TGTGCCAGCATCGACAGGGGCCCGAACACTGAAGCTTTCTTT
cdr3_aa: CASIDRGPNTEAFF

clone_size: once
j_call: TRBJ2-3
d_call: .
v_call: TRBV5-8
cdr3_nt: TGTGCCAGCAGCCCTGGACGGGGCAGCACAGATACGCAGTATTTT
cdr3_aa: CASSPGRGSTDTQYF

clone_size: few
j_call: TRBJ2-3
d_call: TRBD1
v_call: TRBV7-9
cdr3_nt: TGTGCCAGCAGCTTAAACAGGGGCCGGACGACAGATACGCAGTATTTT
cdr3_aa: CASSLNRGRTTDTQYF

clone_size: .
j_call: TRBJ2-3
d_call: TRBD2
v_call: TRBV4-3
cdr3_nt: TGCGCCAGCAGCCGCGAGGTAGCGGGAGGATCTAGCACAGATACGCAGTATTTT
cdr3_aa: CASSREVAGGSSTDTQYF

clone_size: .
j_call: TRBJ1-4
d_call: .
v_call: TRBV18
cdr3_nt: TGTGCCAGCTCACCACCGGACAGACAACCGGGAAAACTGTTTTTT
cdr3_aa: CASSPPDRQPGKLFF

clone_size: .
j_call: TRBJ1-2
d_call: .
v_call: TRBV5-4
cdr3_nt: TGTGCCAGCAGCTTGGACAGGGTGGATGGCTACACCTTC
cdr3_aa: CASSLDRVDGYTF

clone_size: .
j_call: TRBJ2-2
d_call: .
v_call: TRBV6-4
cdr3_nt: TGTGCCAGCAGTGACTCGAATCTCGGGGAGCTGTTTTTT
cdr3_aa: CASSDSNLGELFF

clone_size: once
j_call: TRBJ2-3
d_call: TRBD2
v_call: TRBV29-1
cdr3_nt: TGCAGCGTTGCGGGGGGGAGCACAGATACGCAGTATTTT
cdr3_aa: CSVAGGSTDTQYF